This TCR beta chain was sequenced in a study of T cells in Graves' hyperthyroidism and ophthalmopathy. Study observations and caveats: Most clonotypes that expanded in the thyroid above 0.001 also showed up in blood.

Researchers took RNA transcripts and amplified the TCR beta CDR3 regions from them. An initial round of RT-PCR targeting the TCR CDR3 relied on the HTBI primer set. TCRdb passed the multiplex PCR reads through MiXCR, listing each CDR3 protein once. The sample contains 300,000 to 350,000 distinct CDR3 sequences, around a sixth of which appear only once. The germline CDR1 and CDR2 sequences are MDHEN and SYDVKM. The CDR3 covers 15 residues. V was pared by 5 bases and J by 4 bases, with 7 bases of the junction left unmatched. In its sample, this clonotype was seen many times. No antigen is known for it. Newly diagnosed hyperthyroidism patients aged 18 to 65 years had disease lasting under 2 months.

This receptor was taken from a man aged 30 to 45 with Graves' hyperthyroidism. The chain has TRBV28 and TRBJ2-1, with 8 nucleotides matching TRBD1. The sample consisted of blood. The CDR3 DNA follows: TGTGCCAGCAGTGAGGGGACAGGCCTGTACAATGAGCAGTTCTTC. Amino acids: CASSEGTGLYNEQFF.